The sequence of this TCR beta chain was determined in a study of PD-1 blockade in classical Hodgkin lymphoma (dated by TCRdb to the early 2020s). General notes on the study: Nivolumab dosing was 3 mg/kg intravenously every 2 weeks, continuing until either disease progression or unacceptable toxicity. A peripheral blood immune signature of response to PD-1 blockade in classical Hodgkin lymphoma was defined using TCR beta sequencing and CyTOF. Results the study describes overall, beyond this receptor: Trial patients achieving complete response had baseline diversity similar to newly diagnosed patients, whereas partial responders and progressors had significantly lower diversity. Only a single clinical trial cohort was studied, and what caused the repertoire differences, possibly disease activity or prior therapy, remained undefined. By C4D1, a significant rise was seen in CD4+ TCR diversity but not in CD8+ TCR diversity (p=0.0027 vs p=0.16), and the rise was most apparent among complete responders (p=0.02). Lower diversity was seen in patients whose nivolumab began less than 1 year after ASCT, and these patients were left out of later analyses so that immune reconstitution would not confound the results. Baseline TCR diversity was reported as lower in newly diagnosed patients than in healthy donors, and lower still in relapsed/refractory patients.

Reading the label with the study, this specimen's time point is: cycle 2 day 1 (C2D1) of nivolumab. Every trial patient had relapsed after autologous stem cell transplantation, and cohorts A, B and C differed in prior brentuximab vedotin exposure. The trial cohort comprised 60 or so patients with relapsed/refractory classical Hodgkin lymphoma whose best overall responses were complete response, partial response or progressive disease. In the multi-cohort phase II CheckMate 205 trial, trial patients received single-agent nivolumab. An independent review committee assessed best overall response by applying the 2007 International Working Group response criteria. Trial PBMCs were collected immediately before nivolumab initiation (C1D1) and during therapy at cycle 2 day 1 and cycle 4 day 1. After peripheral blood was drawn into 8 mL Vacutainer Cell Preparation Tubes, PBMCs were isolated by centrifugation and then cryopreserved.

A note on this clone: Its antigen specificity is not known. No qualities accompany the bases; no much larger clone lies one base away.

Genomic DNA was extracted with the Qiagen DNeasy kit from unsorted PBMCs and from negatively selected CD4+ and CD8+ fractions. Using primers that anneal to V and J segments, immunoSEQ multiplex PCR amplified the TCR beta CDR3 regions. Amplification bias was minimized using a synthetic immune receptor repertoire, and residual bias was removed computationally after sequencing. In the authors' own workflow: Custom Python scripts were used to quantify repertoire diversity as the Shannon entropy index. Unsorted, CD4+ and CD8+ repertoires were analyzed separately, except in combined analyses where CD4+ and CD8+ sequences were merged in silico. Clonal expansion was defined as at least a 2-fold frequency increase after treatment relative to C1D1, with a pseudocount of 0.5 for undetected baseline clones. Clones with 0 or 1 copy at C1D1 were defined as singleton clones, while clones with 2 or more copies were defined as non-singleton clones. Clones expanded in unsorted samples were labelled as CD4+, CD8+ or unknown by matching protein sequences in sorted samples from the same patient. Diversity changes from C1D1 to C4D1 were tested in paired samples using Wilcoxon tests. TCRdb took over this immuneACCESS table, retaining in-frame rearrangements with V and J assigned. Such tables are incomplete; in checked studies, under half of the missing clones stem from an unresolved V gene, and the remainder is unexplained. The DNA gave D and trimming, while V, J and clone size come from that table. The sample table lists 95,000 to 100,000 clones, roughly 90% of them with a count of one. Around 6.6% of the sample is in the top ten clones.

V is cut by 5 bases and J by 8 bases, and the space between the germline ends is 9 bases. The CDR3, from cysteine to phenylalanine, totals 12 residues. Here the CDR3 DNA is all that survives: 36 bases in frame from base 1. In the germline V gene, CDR1 corresponds to SGHVS and CDR2 to FNYEAQ. This clonotype was obtained from a human donor with classical Hodgkin lymphoma. The chain employs TRBV7-6 and TRBJ1-4, with the D gene not clear enough to name. This specimen consisted of peripheral blood mononuclear cells (PBMCs), obtained before the second cycle of nivolumab. CDR3 region: CASSQASEKLFF. The DNA reads TGTGCCAGCAGCCAAGCGTCCGAAAAACTGTTTTTT.